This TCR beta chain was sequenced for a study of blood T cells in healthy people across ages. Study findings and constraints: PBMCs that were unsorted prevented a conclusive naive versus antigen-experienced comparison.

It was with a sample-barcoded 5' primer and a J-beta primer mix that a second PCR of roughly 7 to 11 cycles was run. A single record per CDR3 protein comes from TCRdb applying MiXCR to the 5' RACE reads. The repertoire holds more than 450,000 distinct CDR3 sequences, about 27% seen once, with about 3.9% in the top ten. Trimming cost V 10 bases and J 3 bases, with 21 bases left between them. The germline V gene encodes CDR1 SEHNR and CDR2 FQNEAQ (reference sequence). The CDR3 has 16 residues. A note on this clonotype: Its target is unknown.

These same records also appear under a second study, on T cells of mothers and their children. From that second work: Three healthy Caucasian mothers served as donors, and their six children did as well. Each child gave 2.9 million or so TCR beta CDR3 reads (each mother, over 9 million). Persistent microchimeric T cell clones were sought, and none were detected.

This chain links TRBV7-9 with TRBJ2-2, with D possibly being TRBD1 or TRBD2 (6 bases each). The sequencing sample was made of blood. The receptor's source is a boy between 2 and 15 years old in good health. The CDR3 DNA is TGTGCCACCACCTTTACATTGGGGGGCGACACCGGGGAGCTGTTTTTT. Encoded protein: CATTFTLGGDTGELFF.